The clone carrying this T cell receptor beta chain was detected only a few times. Assay execution took place at the deep level. Sequencing used immunoSEQ multiplex PCR; TCRdb keeps in-frame clones, though not all of them. Of 300,000 or so clones in the sample, less than 85% were seen once. This sample is drawn from a study of shared clonotypes between healthy human individuals. Across the whole study: CD4 naive cells filled three plates per donor, CD4 memory three, CD8 naive two and CD8 memory one.

From germline, CDR1 is SGHTA and CDR2 FQGNSA. The CDR3 totals 13 residues. Trimming left V 0 bases short and J 3 bases short, with 6 bases between. This TCR derives from a man aged 25 to 45 in good health. This chain connects TRBV7-2 to TRBJ2-7; D unclear. The sample was memory CD4+ T cells sorted from blood. Specified subset: CD45RA-negative fraction. CDR3 region: CASSLAGNYEQYF. The CDR3 nucleotides are TGTGCCAGCAGCTTAGCGGGCAACTACGAGCAGTACTTC.